These 16 T cell receptor beta chains share one sample of origin, sequenced in a study of identical twins. TCRdb re-analysed the 5' RACE reads in MiXCR, keeping a single row per CDR3 protein. The repertoire holds around 500,000 distinct CDR3 sequences, with approximately 15% as singletons. The same data also contributed to another study, on yellow fever vaccine responses in identical twins.

The specimen sequenced was CD4+ T cells sorted from blood. The origin of the receptors is a woman aged 18-30 years in good health.

This clonotype was observed a handful of times. This chain uses TRBV11-2 with TRBJ2-7; D unclear. CDR1 SGHAT and CDR2 FQNNGV come from the germline V gene. V lost 6 bases, J lost 6 bases, and 18 bases lay in between. The CDR3 extends over 14 amino acids. CDR3 protein: CASSQLMVSVEQYF. The CDR3 bases are TGTGCCAGCAGTCAACTCATGGTGTCGGTCGAGCAGTACTTC.

V and J are TRBV6-2 or TRBV6-3 and TRBJ1-1; D ambiguous. Trimming stripped 2 bases from V and 5 bases from J, with 6 bases between. Germline loops: CDR1 MNHEY, CDR2 SVGEGT. This CDR3 comprises 12 residues. CDR3 loop: CASSYKGTEAFF. CDR3 DNA sequence: TGTGCCAGCAGTTACAAGGGAACTGAAGCTTTCTTT.

The chain combines TRBV9 with TRBJ2-3; 13 positions match TRBD2. Trimming cost V 3 bases and J 2 bases; bases outside gene matches: 6. Germline V gives CDR1 SGDLS, CDR2 YYNGEE. The CDR3 loop spans 17 amino acids. The CDR3 here is CASSGRLAGGVTDTQYF. The CDR3 DNA reads TGTGCCAGCAGCGGAAGACTAGCGGGGGGAGTCACAGATACGCAGTATTTT.

This chain joins TRBV12-3 or TRBV12-4 and TRBJ2-2; D possibly matches TRBD1 or TRBD2 (5 bases each). The ends were cut back, 2 bases at V and 7 bases at J, with 11 bases in the middle. The CDR3 is made up of 14 amino acids. Here the CDR3 DNA reads TGTGCCAGCAGTTTAAGAGGGGCCAACGGGGAGCTGTTTTTT. Amino acids: CASSLRGANGELFF.

The rearrangement uses TRBV6-5 and TRBJ2-1, with D perhaps TRBD1 (5 bases). Trimming pared 1 base from V and 4 bases from J, leaving 14 bases between. This CDR3 region has 16 residues. From germline, CDR1 is MNHEY and CDR2 SVGAGI. The CDR3 region is CASSYYDRNTYNEQFF. Written as DNA, the CDR3 is TGTGCCAGCAGTTACTACGACAGAAACACTTACAATGAGCAGTTCTTC.

This clonotype was picked up a small number of times. This sequence joins TRBV5-6 and TRBJ2-3; 9 bases match TRBD1. V dropped 0 bases and J dropped 1; count of bases not matched to a gene: 6. Germline assignment: CDR1 SGHDT and CDR2 YYEEEE. There are 17 residues in the CDR3. CDR3 region: CASSLEQGARGTDTQYF. DNA of the CDR3: TGTGCCAGCAGCTTGGAACAGGGGGCGCGGGGCACAGATACGCAGTATTTT.

This chain uses TRBV12-3 or TRBV12-4 with TRBJ2-1, with a weak D call TRBD1 (7 bases). There are 13 residues in the CDR3. V gave up 7 bases and J gave up 7 bases, with 14 bases separating them. The CDR3 coding sequence is TGTGCCAGCACTCTATCAGGGGGGAATGAGCAGTTCTTC. The encoded protein is CASTLSGGNEQFF.

This chain links TRBV7-9 with TRBJ2-1; 10 nucleotides agree with TRBD1. Germline V gives CDR1 SEHNR, CDR2 FQNEAQ (reference sequence). Trimming cost V 5 bases and J 5 bases; bases outside gene matches: 9. The CDR3 runs 16 residues. The CDR3 spells CASSPWTGGHDNEQFF. The CDR3 region has the DNA TGTGCCAGCAGCCCTTGGACAGGGGGGCATGACAATGAGCAGTTCTTC.

This clonotype has just a few counts. The chain links TRBV5-1 to TRBJ1-1; possibly TRBD1 for D (5 bases). V lost 3 bases and J lost 1, with 13 bases in between. This CDR3 spans 15 amino acids. Per germline, CDR1 SGHRS and CDR2 YFSETQ. CDR3 DNA sequence: TGCGCCAGCAGCTCGGCGGGACTTGCGAACACTGAAGCTTTCTTT. It encodes CASSSAGLANTEAFF.

The chain uses TRBV9 and TRBJ2-3; D is unclear. Germline V CDR1 and CDR2: SGDLS, YYNGEE. V shed 0 bases and J shed 6 bases, with 14 bases lying between them. There are 15 residues in the CDR3. CDR3 bases: TGTGCCAGCAGCGTAGTGTCGGGTCCCTCCGATACGCAGTATTTT. Its translation is CASSVVSGPSDTQYF.

The rearrangement joins TRBV24-1 to TRBJ2-3; D is possibly TRBD1 (5 bases). Germline V gene lookup returns CDR1 KGHDR and CDR2 SFDVKD. Trimming removed 0 bases from V and 4 bases from J, with 13 bases in between. The CDR3 covers 16 residues. This CDR3 reads CATSDLRQIGADTQYF. The DNA of the CDR3 is TGTGCCACCAGTGATTTGCGACAGATTGGGGCAGATACGCAGTATTTT.

The rearrangement links TRBV11-2 to TRBJ1-1, with D possibly being TRBD1 (6 bases). Trimming cost V 2 bases and J 2 bases, with 12 bases left between them. The CDR3 contains 15 residues. Per the germline V gene, CDR1 is SGHAT and CDR2 is FQNNGV. CDR3 nucleotides: TGTGCCAGCAGCTTATTGCGGGGGCGTAACACTGAAGCTTTCTTT. Translating gives CASSLLRGRNTEAFF.

This clonotype was counted between two and nine times. The rearrangement links TRBV10-3 to TRBJ2-7; perhaps TRBD1 as D (5 bases). Germline V CDR1 and CDR2: ENHRY, SYGVKD. V was cut by 8 bases and J by 3 bases, with 14 bases left in between. The CDR3 runs to 13 residues. The CDR3 coding sequence is TGTGCCATCCAGCCTGACAGCTACTACGAGCAGTACTTC. It codes for CAIQPDSYYEQYF.

The chain carries TRBV3-1 and TRBJ2-1; D call uncertain. The CDR3 extends over 13 amino acids. Germline V gene data show CDR1 as LGHDT and CDR2 as YNNKEL (reference sequence). V was pared by 1 base and J by 5 bases, with 6 bases between. The CDR3 spells CASSQGRNNEQFF. As DNA, the CDR3 is TGTGCCAGCAGCCAAGGGCGGAACAATGAGCAGTTCTTC.

The chain couples TRBV20-1 to TRBJ2-7; 14 nucleotides line up with TRBD2. Germline V gene data show CDR1 as DFQATT and CDR2 as SNEGSKA (reference sequence). The CDR3 loop spans 15 amino acids. Trimming took 6 bases from V and 0 from J; bases not matched to a gene: 4. In DNA form, the CDR3 reads TGCAGTGCGAGGACTAGCGGGGGGCACTCCTACGAGCAGTACTTC. It codes for CSARTSGGHSYEQYF.

This clonotype was observed a handful of times. This sequence joins TRBV20-1 and TRBJ2-7; 16 bases align to TRBD2. After removal of 5 bases from V and 5 bases from J, the junction contained 6 bases not matched to a gene. This CDR3 contains 15 residues. The germline gives CDR1 DFQATT, CDR2 SNEGSKA (reference sequence). The CDR3, as DNA: TGCAGTGCTGACGGGACTAGCGGGAGGGGCGACGAGCAGTACTTC. Translating gives CSADGTSGRGDEQYF.